This T cell receptor (beta chain) was identified in a study of T cell clones after liver transplantation. Trimming removed 2 bases from V and 4 bases from J, with 1 base in between. CDR1 SNHLY and CDR2 FYNNEI come from the germline V gene. The CDR3 has 11 amino acids. TCRdb keeps only in-frame clones here, not all; method: immunoSEQ multiplex PCR. Seen here are 45,000 to 55,000 clones, roughly 80% observed once, and the top ten hold about 8.9%. This sequence originates from a human donor who received a liver transplant. The source material was CD4+ T cells from blood, sampled before liver transplant. J is TRBJ2-3 and V is TRBV2; no reliable D call. The CDR3 DNA follows: TGTGCCAGCAGTGAATCAGATACGCAGTATTTT. Translation: CASSESDTQYF. The full variable domain, rest sourced from reference TRBV2 and TRBJ2-3, is EPEVTQTPSHQVTQMGQEVILRCVPISNHLYFYWYRQILGQKVEFLVSFYNNEISEKSEIFDDQFSVERPDGSNFTLKIRSTKLEDSAMYFCASSESDTQYFGPGTRLTVL.